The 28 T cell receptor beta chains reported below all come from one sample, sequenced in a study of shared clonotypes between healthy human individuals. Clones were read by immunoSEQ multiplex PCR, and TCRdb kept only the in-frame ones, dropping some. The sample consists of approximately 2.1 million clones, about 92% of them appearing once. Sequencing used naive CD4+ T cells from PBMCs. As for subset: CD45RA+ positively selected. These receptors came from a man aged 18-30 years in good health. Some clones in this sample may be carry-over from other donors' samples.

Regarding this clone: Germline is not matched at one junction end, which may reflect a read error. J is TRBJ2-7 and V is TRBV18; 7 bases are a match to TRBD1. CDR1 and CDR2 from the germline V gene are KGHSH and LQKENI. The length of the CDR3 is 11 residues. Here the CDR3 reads CASSPLQGEFF. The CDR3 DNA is TGTGCCAGCTCACCTTTGCAGGGGGAGTTCTTC.

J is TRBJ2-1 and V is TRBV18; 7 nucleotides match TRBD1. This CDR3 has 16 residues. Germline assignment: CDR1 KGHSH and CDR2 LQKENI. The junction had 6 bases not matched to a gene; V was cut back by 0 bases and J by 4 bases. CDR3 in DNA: TGTGCCAGCTCACCACCCGCCAGGGGGAGTTACAATGAGCAGTTCTTC. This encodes CASSPPARGSYNEQFF.

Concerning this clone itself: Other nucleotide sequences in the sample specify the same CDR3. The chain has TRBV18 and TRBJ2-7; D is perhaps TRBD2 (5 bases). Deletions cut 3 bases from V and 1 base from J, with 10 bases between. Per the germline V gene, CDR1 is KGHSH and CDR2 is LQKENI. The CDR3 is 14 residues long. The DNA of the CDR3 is TGTGCCAGCTCACCGGGGAGTCGGTCCTACGAGCAGTACTTC. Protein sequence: CASSPGSRSYEQYF.

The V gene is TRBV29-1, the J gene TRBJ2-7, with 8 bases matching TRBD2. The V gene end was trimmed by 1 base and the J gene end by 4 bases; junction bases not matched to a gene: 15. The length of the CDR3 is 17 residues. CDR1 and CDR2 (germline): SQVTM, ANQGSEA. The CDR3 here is CSVEGDPRASGRYEQYF. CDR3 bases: TGCAGCGTTGAAGGGGACCCGCGAGCTAGCGGGCGTTACGAGCAGTACTTC.

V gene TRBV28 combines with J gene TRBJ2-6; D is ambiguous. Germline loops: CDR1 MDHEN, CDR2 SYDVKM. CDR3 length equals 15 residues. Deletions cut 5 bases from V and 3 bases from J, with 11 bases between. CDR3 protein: CASSRPRYGANVLTF. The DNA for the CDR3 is TGTGCCAGCAGTCGGCCGCGGTATGGGGCCAACGTCCTGACTTTC.

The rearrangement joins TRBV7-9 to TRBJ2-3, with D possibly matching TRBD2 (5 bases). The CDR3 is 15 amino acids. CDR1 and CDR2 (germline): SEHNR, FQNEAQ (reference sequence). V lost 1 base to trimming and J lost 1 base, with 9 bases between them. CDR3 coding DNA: TGTGCCAGCAGCTTAGGGACTCTAGGCACAGATACGCAGTATTTT. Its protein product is CASSLGTLGTDTQYF.

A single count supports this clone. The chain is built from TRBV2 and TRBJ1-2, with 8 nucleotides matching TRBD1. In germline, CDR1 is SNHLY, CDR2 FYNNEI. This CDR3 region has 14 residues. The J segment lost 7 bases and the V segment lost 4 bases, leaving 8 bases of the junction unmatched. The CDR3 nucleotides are TGTGCCAGCAGTGGCGCAGGGGGCTTCTCTGGCTACACCTTC. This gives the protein CASSGAGGFSGYTF.

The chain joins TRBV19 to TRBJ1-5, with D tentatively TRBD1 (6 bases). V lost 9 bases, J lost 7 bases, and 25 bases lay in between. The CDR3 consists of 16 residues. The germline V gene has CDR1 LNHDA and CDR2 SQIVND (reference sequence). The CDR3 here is CASHSELRGAGQPQHF. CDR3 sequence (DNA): TGTGCCAGCCACTCGGAGTTAAGGGGGGCAGGACAGCCCCAGCATTTT.

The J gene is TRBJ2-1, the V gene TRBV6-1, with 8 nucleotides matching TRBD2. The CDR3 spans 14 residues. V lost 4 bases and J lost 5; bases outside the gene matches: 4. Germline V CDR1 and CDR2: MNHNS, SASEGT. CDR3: CASSGLARNNEQFF. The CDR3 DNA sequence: TGTGCCAGCAGTGGACTAGCGCGAAACAATGAGCAGTTCTTC.

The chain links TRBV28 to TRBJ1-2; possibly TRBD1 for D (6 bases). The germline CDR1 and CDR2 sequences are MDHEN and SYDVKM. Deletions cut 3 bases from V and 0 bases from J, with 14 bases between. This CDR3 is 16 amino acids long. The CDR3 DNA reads TGTGCCAGCAGTTTCGGATTACAGGGAGCTAACTATGGCTACACCTTC. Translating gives CASSFGLQGANYGYTF.

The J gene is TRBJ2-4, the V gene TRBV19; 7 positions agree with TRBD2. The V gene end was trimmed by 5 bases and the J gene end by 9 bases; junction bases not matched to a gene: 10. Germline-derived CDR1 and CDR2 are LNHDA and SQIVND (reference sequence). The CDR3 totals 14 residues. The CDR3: CASSVGLVAGIQYF. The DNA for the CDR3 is TGTGCCAGTAGTGTCGGACTAGTCGCCGGCATTCAGTACTTC.

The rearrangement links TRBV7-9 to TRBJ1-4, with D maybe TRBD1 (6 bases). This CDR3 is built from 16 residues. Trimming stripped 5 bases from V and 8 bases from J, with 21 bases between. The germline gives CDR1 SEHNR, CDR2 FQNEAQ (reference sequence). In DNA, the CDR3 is TGTGCCAGCAGCGCCTCAACCTCCGGGACACGGGAAAAACTGTTTTTT. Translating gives CASSASTSGTREKLFF.

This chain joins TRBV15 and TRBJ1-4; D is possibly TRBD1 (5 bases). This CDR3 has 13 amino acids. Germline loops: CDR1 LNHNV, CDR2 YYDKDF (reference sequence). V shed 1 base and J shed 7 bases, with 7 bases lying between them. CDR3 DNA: TGTGCCACCAGCAGAGGGAGGGGTGAAAAACTGTTTTTT. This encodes CATSRGRGEKLFF.

CDR3 amino acids: CATSSSTGGGYEQYF. The CDR3 coding sequence is TGTGCCACCAGCAGCTCGACAGGGGGCGGGTACGAGCAGTACTTC. The V gene is TRBV15, the J gene TRBJ2-7, with 10 positions matching TRBD1. V gave up 3 bases and J gave up 4 bases; unmatched junction bases: 6. Germline V gives CDR1 LNHNV, CDR2 YYDKDF (reference sequence). The CDR3 spans 15 residues.

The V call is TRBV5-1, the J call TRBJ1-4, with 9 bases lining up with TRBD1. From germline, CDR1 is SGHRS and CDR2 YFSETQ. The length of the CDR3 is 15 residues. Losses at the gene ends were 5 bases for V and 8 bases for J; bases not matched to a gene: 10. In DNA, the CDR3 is TGCGCCAGCAGTTTACAGGGACAGGGAGGGGAAAAACTGTTTTTT. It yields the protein CASSLQGQGGEKLFF.

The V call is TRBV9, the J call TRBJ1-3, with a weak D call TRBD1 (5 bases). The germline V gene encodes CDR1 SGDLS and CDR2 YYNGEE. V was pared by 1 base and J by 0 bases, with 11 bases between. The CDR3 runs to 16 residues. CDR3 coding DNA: TGTGCCAGCAGCGTACTAGGGGAAAGCTCTGGAAACACCATATATTTT. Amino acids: CASSVLGESSGNTIYF.

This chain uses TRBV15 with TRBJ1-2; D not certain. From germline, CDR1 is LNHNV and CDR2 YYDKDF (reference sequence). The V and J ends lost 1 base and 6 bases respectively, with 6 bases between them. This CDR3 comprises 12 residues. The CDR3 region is CATSRGPDGYTF. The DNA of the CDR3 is TGTGCCACCAGCAGAGGCCCCGATGGCTACACCTTC.

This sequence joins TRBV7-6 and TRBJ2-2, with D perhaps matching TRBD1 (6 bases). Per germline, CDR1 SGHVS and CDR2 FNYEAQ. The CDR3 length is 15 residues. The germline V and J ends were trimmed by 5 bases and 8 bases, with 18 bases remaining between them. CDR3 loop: CASSRLQGGEGELFF. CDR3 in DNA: TGTGCCAGCAGCCGGCTACAGGGCGGAGAGGGGGAGCTGTTTTTT.

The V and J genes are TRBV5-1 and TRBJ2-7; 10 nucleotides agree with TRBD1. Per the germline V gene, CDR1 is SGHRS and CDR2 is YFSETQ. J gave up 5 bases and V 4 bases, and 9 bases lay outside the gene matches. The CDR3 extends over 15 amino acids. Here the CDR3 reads CASSQGQGSVNEQYF. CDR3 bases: TGCGCCAGCAGCCAGGGACAGGGGTCAGTCAACGAGCAGTACTTC.

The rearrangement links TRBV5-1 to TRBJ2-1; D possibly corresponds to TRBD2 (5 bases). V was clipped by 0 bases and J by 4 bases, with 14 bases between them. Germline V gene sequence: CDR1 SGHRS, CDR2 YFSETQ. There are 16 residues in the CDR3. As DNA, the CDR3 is TGCGCCAGCAGCTTGGAGAGTAGGTCGGGGTACAATGAGCAGTTCTTC. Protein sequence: CASSLESRSGYNEQFF.

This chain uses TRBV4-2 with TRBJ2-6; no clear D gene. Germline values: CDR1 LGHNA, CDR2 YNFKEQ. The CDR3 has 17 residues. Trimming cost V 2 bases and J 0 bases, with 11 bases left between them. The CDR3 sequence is CASSQSSVNSGANVLTF. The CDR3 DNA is TGTGCCAGCAGCCAATCCTCAGTCAACTCTGGGGCCAACGTCCTGACTTTC.

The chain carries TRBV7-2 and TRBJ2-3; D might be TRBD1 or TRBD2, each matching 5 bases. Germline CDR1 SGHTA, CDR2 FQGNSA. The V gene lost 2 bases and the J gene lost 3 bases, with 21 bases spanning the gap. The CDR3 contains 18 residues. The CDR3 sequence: CASSLSWRGLGETDTQYF. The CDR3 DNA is TGTGCCAGCAGCTTAAGCTGGCGTGGCCTGGGGGAGACAGATACGCAGTATTTT.

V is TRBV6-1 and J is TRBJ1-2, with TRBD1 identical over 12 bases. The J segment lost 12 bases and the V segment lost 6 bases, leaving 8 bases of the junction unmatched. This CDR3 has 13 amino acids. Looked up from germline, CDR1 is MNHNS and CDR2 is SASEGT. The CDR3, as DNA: TGTGCCAGCAGGGGACAGGGGGCGCTGGACGACACCTTC. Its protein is CASRGQGALDDTF.

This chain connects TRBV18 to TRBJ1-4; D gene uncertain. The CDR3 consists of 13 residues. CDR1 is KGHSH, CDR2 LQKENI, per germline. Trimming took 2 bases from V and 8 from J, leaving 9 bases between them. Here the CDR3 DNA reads TGTGCCAGCTCACCAATGGACTCCGAAAAACTGTTTTTT. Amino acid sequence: CASSPMDSEKLFF.

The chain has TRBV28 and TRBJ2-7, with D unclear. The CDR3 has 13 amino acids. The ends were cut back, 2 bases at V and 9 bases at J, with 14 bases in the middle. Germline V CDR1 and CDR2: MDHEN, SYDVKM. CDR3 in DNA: TGTGCCAGCAGTTTACAGGTGCGGCGAACGCAGTACTTC. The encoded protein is CASSLQVRRTQYF.

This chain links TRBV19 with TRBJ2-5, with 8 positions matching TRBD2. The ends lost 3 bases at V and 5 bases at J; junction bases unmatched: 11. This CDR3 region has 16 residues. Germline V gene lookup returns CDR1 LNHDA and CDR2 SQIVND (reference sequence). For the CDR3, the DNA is TGTGCCAGTAGTATGTCTGCCACCGGGGGGGCGGAGACCCAGTACTTC. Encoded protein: CASSMSATGGAETQYF.

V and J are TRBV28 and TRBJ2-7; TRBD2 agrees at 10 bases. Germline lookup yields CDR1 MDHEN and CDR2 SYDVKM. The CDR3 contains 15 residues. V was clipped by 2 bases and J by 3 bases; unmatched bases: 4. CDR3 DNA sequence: TGTGCCAGCAGTTTACCCGTAGCGGGGGGCTACGAGCAGTACTTC. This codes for CASSLPVAGGYEQYF.

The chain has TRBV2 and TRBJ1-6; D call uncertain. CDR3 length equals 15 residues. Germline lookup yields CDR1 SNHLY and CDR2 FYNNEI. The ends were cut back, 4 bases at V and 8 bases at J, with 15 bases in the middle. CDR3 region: CASSVYIIPDSPLHF. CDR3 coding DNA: TGTGCCAGCAGTGTATATATTATACCGGATTCACCCCTCCACTTT.